This T cell receptor (beta chain) derives from a study of blood T cell repertoires in COVID-19. Study context: Samples representing acute and convalescent COVID-19 were sourced from the United States, Italy and Spain.

About this clone: At the DNA level, this CDR3 is encoded by other sequences in the same sample as well.

Original data processing: Cell counts per sample came from amplifying reference gene primers. Profiled with immunoSEQ multiplex PCR; TCRdb holds only in-frame clones, not every one. The V and J calls and clone size are taken from that table; D and trimming were inferred from the DNA. Of 200,000 to 250,000 clones in the sample, more than 70% are singletons; the top ten hold about 12%. The germline V gene encodes CDR1 SGHRS and CDR2 YFSETQ. This CDR3 has 13 amino acids. The trim removed 2 bases at V and 7 bases at J, leaving 3 bases unmatched. This TCR derives from a man older than 75 with acute or convalescent COVID-19. Sequenced input: peripheral blood. V is TRBV5-1 and J is TRBJ2-7, with 10 positions matching TRBD1. The CDR3 DNA is TGCGCCAGCAGCTTTGGGACAGGGGATGAGCAGTACTTC. Amino acids: CASSFGTGDEQYF.